These 22 T cell receptor beta chains share one sample of origin, sequenced in a study of T-cell memory formation after mild COVID-19. One entry per CDR3 protein results from TCRdb running MiXCR on the 5' RACE reads. The sample includes approximately 410,000 distinct CDR3 sequences, around 22% seen only once; the top ten take 13%. Material for sequencing was PBMCs or a T cell subset sorted from them (not recorded which). These TCRs come from an adult woman who had mild COVID-19 (a few samples of this study predate the infection). Cell type and time point are not known.

The CDR3 is CASSFVENTGELFF. CDR3 nucleotide sequence: TGTGCCAGCAGCTTCGTGGAGAACACCGGGGAGCTGTTTTTT. This chain joins TRBV5-6 and TRBJ2-2; D remains unclear. Trimming removed 2 bases at V and 1 base at J, with 6 bases between. The V gene's germline CDR1 is SGHDT and CDR2 YYEEEE. This CDR3 has 14 residues.

V is TRBV4-1 and J is TRBJ2-1, with D tentatively TRBD2 (6 bases). The CDR3 is 16 amino acids. Germline V CDR1 and CDR2: MGHRA, YSYEKL. V was clipped by 2 bases and J by 8 bases, with 19 bases between them. The CDR3, as DNA: TGCGCCAGCAGCCAACCTCCCCCGGGCGGGGTAGATGAGCAGTTCTTC. Its translation: CASSQPPPGGVDEQFF.

The genes are TRBV7-9 and TRBJ1-6; tentative D call: TRBD1 (5 bases). This CDR3 spans 15 amino acids. The V and J ends lost 8 bases and 3 bases respectively, with 14 bases between them. Germline CDR1 SEHNR, CDR2 FQNEAQ (reference sequence). In nucleotides, the CDR3 is TGTGCCAGCGGAGGACGACAGAACTATAATTCACCCCTCCACTTT. As protein: CASGGRQNYNSPLHF. Filled out from reference TRBV7-9 and TRBJ1-6, the complete variable domain reads DTGVSQNPRHKITKRGQNVTFRCDPISEHNRLYWYRQTLGQGPEFLTYFQNEAQLEKSRLLSDRFSAERPKGSFSTLEIQRTEQGDSAMYLCASGGRQNYNSPLHFGNGTRLTVT.

This clonotype was counted between two and nine times. The rearrangement uses TRBV7-2 and TRBJ2-7, with 14 bases matching TRBD2. V shed 3 bases, J shed 7 bases, and the junction held 11 bases outside the gene matches. From germline, CDR1 is SGHTA and CDR2 FQGNSA. CDR3 length: 17 amino acids. For the CDR3, the DNA is TGTGCCAGCAGCTTCGGGACTAGCGGGGGAGCCCTCGGGGAGCAGTACTTC. Amino acid sequence: CASSFGTSGGALGEQYF.

V gene TRBV20-1 combines with J gene TRBJ2-5; D remains unclear. Germline CDR1 DFQATT, CDR2 SNEGSKA (reference sequence). Deletions cut 0 bases from V and 1 base from J, with 6 bases between. The CDR3 is 13 amino acids. CDR3 DNA: TGCAGTGCTAGAGATCTGAGCCAAGAGACCCAGTACTTC. Translating it yields CSARDLSQETQYF.

This clonotype was seen more than once but under ten times. This chain uses TRBV20-1 with TRBJ2-5; 8 bases are a match to TRBD1. Per germline, CDR1 DFQATT and CDR2 SNEGSKA (reference sequence). V lost 5 bases and J lost 3; bases outside the gene matches: 2. The CDR3 is 12 amino acids. CDR3 sequence: CSAGTGKETQYF. The CDR3 DNA sequence: TGCAGTGCTGGGACAGGAAAAGAGACCCAGTACTTC.

This clonotype was observed a handful of times. The chain joins TRBV7-9 to TRBJ2-1, with 8 nucleotides matching TRBD1. This CDR3 spans 14 amino acids. Germline V lookup: CDR1 SEHNR, CDR2 FQNEAQ (reference sequence). V was clipped by 6 bases and J by 2 bases; unmatched bases: 3. This chain's CDR3 is CASRDRGAYNEQFF. DNA for the CDR3: TGTGCCAGCAGAGACAGGGGCGCCTACAATGAGCAGTTCTTC.

The chain's CDR3 is CASSPGDWSSYEQYF. For the CDR3, the DNA is TGTGCCAGCAGCCCAGGGGATTGGAGCTCCTACGAGCAGTACTTC. The chain joins TRBV9 to TRBJ2-7; tentative D call: TRBD1 (6 bases). The CDR3 extends over 15 amino acids. V was clipped by 4 bases and J by 0 bases, with 14 bases between them. Germline CDR1 and CDR2: SGDLS and YYNGEE.

CDR3 sequence: CAWSGQTGGTGELFF. The CDR3 DNA reads as TGTGCCTGGAGTGGGCAGACAGGGGGCACCGGGGAGCTGTTTTTT. J is TRBJ2-2 and V is TRBV30; 9 bases match TRBD1. CDR3 length: 15 amino acids. The ends lost 1 base at V and 4 bases at J; junction bases unmatched: 4. Per the germline V gene, CDR1 is GTSNPN and CDR2 is SVGIG (reference sequence).

The gene calls are TRBV12-3 or TRBV12-4 and TRBJ2-1; TRBD2 might be the D (7 bases). Trimming removed 5 bases from V and 4 bases from J, with 21 bases in between. The CDR3 has 17 amino acids. The CDR3 is CASSPSGGGRGYNEQFF. Written as DNA, the CDR3 is TGTGCCAGCAGTCCCTCGGGGGGCGGGAGAGGGTACAATGAGCAGTTCTTC.

In its sample, this clonotype was seen a few times. The genes are TRBV12-3 or TRBV12-4 and TRBJ2-1; 8 bases fit TRBD1. J was trimmed by 9 bases and V by 6 bases; bases with no gene match: 10. CDR3 length: 14 amino acids. This CDR3 reads CASRFARGLGEQFF. CDR3 bases: TGTGCCAGCAGGTTTGCCAGGGGGCTTGGTGAGCAGTTCTTC.

The chain is built from TRBV5-1 and TRBJ2-7; 11 bases align to TRBD1. V lost 6 bases and J lost 6; bases outside the gene matches: 8. The CDR3 is 14 amino acids. The germline V gene encodes CDR1 SGHRS and CDR2 YFSETQ. The chain's CDR3 is CASIDIGTGGEQYF. CDR3 in DNA: TGCGCCAGCATCGACATCGGGACAGGGGGCGAGCAGTACTTC.

The chain links TRBV29-1 to TRBJ2-4; D may be TRBD1 or TRBD2 (5 bases each). Germline-derived CDR1 and CDR2 are SQVTM and ANQGSEA. This CDR3 has 14 amino acids. Deletions cut 4 bases from V and 0 bases from J, with 10 bases between. The CDR3 is CSVGPGTAKNIQYF. In nucleotides, the CDR3 is TGCAGCGTTGGCCCCGGGACAGCCAAAAACATTCAGTACTTC.

This clonotype has more than one count but fewer than ten. This chain uses TRBV5-6 with TRBJ2-7; D not certain. This CDR3 region has 14 residues. CDR1 SGHDT and CDR2 YYEEEE come from the germline V gene. The ends were cut back, 0 bases at V and 2 bases at J, with 9 bases in the middle. CDR3 sequence reads: CASSLGQSAYEQYF. Here the CDR3 DNA reads TGTGCCAGCAGCTTGGGTCAGAGCGCCTACGAGCAGTACTTC.

This clonotype was observed a handful of times. The chain uses TRBV24-1 and TRBJ2-1; D not resolved. The V end lost 5 bases, the J end lost 0 bases, and 7 bases lay between the germline ends. There are 14 residues in the CDR3. Germline assignment: CDR1 KGHDR and CDR2 SFDVKD. The CDR3 sequence: CATSAYSSYNEQFF. In DNA, the CDR3 is TGTGCCACCAGTGCGTATAGCTCCTACAATGAGCAGTTCTTC.

V is TRBV7-2 and J is TRBJ2-5; D remains unclear. Germline values: CDR1 SGHTA, CDR2 FQGNSA. Trimming cost V 1 base and J 6 bases, with 3 bases left between them. The CDR3 has 11 amino acids. The CDR3 DNA is TGTGCCAGCAGCTTAGTGCAGACCCAGTACTTC. This encodes CASSLVQTQYF.

The rearrangement links TRBV9 to TRBJ1-1, with D perhaps matching TRBD1 (6 bases). This CDR3 comprises 15 residues. V dropped 0 bases and J dropped 0 bases, with 9 bases sitting between them. The germline gives CDR1 SGDLS, CDR2 YYNGEE. CDR3 sequence reads: CASSVATGMNTEAFF. Here the CDR3 DNA reads TGTGCCAGCAGCGTAGCTACAGGGATGAACACTGAAGCTTTCTTT.

This clonotype was recorded a few times. V gene TRBV6-5 combines with J gene TRBJ2-1, with TRBD2 matching 10 bases. The CDR3 is 15 residues long. Germline CDR1 MNHEY, CDR2 SVGAGI. V gave up 0 bases and J gave up 8 bases; unmatched junction bases: 4. The CDR3 reads CASSYSPSGSHEQFF. The CDR3 nucleotides are TGTGCCAGCAGTTACTCGCCTAGCGGGAGCCATGAGCAGTTCTTC.

The rearrangement joins TRBV12-3 or TRBV12-4 to TRBJ1-1; D might be TRBD1 (5 bases). The CDR3 runs 16 residues. With 6 bases removed from V and 1 base from J, the gap between germline ends came to 18 bases. CDR3 residues: CASSFLGVRGNTEAFF. CDR3 sequence (DNA): TGTGCCAGCAGCTTTTTGGGGGTTCGAGGGAACACTGAAGCTTTCTTT.

This clonotype was seen ten or more times. V gene TRBV5-1 combines with J gene TRBJ2-1; D is uncertain. Trimming left V 0 bases short and J 0 bases short, with 7 bases between. Germline values: CDR1 SGHRS, CDR2 YFSETQ. The CDR3 sequence is 15 residues long. The DNA of the CDR3 is TGCGCCAGCAGCTTGGAGGTTCTCTCCTACAATGAGCAGTTCTTC. As protein: CASSLEVLSYNEQFF.

This clonotype has a handful of counts. This CDR3 is CASSRQLRNSYNEQFF. As DNA, the CDR3 is TGCGCCAGCAGCCGACAATTGCGTAACTCCTACAATGAGCAGTTCTTC. The chain employs TRBV5-1 and TRBJ2-1; D is unresolved. Trimming took 4 bases from V and 0 from J, leaving 14 bases between them. The CDR3 covers 16 residues. Germline CDR1 and CDR2: SGHRS and YFSETQ. The full variable domain, its missing parts supplied by reference TRBV5-1 and TRBJ2-1, is KAGVTQTPRYLIKTRGQQVTLSCSPISGHRSVSWYQQTPGQGLQFLFEYFSETQRNKGNFPGRFSGRQFSNSRSEMNVSTLELGDSALYLCASSRQLRNSYNEQFFGPGTRLTVL.

This clonotype occurred a few times. CDR3: CASSFGQAPTTDTQYF. CDR3 DNA: TGTGCCAGCAGTTTCGGACAGGCCCCCACCACAGATACGCAGTATTTT. This chain links TRBV6-5 with TRBJ2-3, with TRBD1 matching over 7 bases. CDR1 is MNHEY, CDR2 SVGAGI, per germline. V trimming: 4 bases; J trimming: 2 bases; junction bases outside the gene matches: 9. The CDR3 sequence is 16 residues long.